The 20 T cell receptor beta chains below come from one sample, sequenced in a study of blood T cell repertoires in COVID-19. Some clones are missing from TCRdb's copy, which holds only in-frame ones; the method was immunoSEQ multiplex PCR. Of 300,000 or so clones in the sample, about nine tenths were seen once. The source material was PBMCs or T cells enriched from blood (not recorded which). Receptor source: a man in his sixties who had recovered from COVID-19.

The chain joins TRBV30 to TRBJ2-7; 7 bases are a match to TRBD1. After removal of 5 bases from V and 6 bases from J, the junction contained 10 bases not matched to a gene. This CDR3 comprises 13 residues. Per the germline V gene, CDR1 is GTSNPN and CDR2 is SVGIG (reference sequence). CDR3 sequence (DNA): TGTGCCTGGTACCGAGACAGGGATCGCGAGCAGTACTTC. This codes for CAWYRDRDREQYF.

The chain has TRBV5-1 and TRBJ1-1; maybe TRBD1 (5 bases). V was trimmed by 4 bases and J by 0 bases, leaving 22 bases between them. The CDR3 has 18 amino acids. Germline CDR1 and CDR2: SGHRS and YFSETQ. The CDR3 sequence: CASSHPRGREGMNTEAFF. The CDR3 nucleotides are TGCGCCAGCAGCCACCCCCGGGGCAGGGAGGGGATGAACACTGAAGCTTTCTTT.

This chain joins TRBV10-3 and TRBJ2-7, with D unclear. The germline CDR1 and CDR2 sequences are ENHRY and SYGVKD. The CDR3 has 12 amino acids. The V end lost 2 bases, the J end lost 0 bases, and 2 bases lay between the germline ends. Here the CDR3 DNA reads TGTGCCATCAGTGAGCACTCCTACGAGCAGTACTTC. This gives the protein CAISEHSYEQYF.

This clone was counted a single time. The chain employs TRBV20-1 and TRBJ2-1; D is unresolved. Trimming removed 3 bases from V and 7 bases from J, with 7 bases in between. Germline V lookup: CDR1 DFQATT, CDR2 SNEGSKA (reference sequence). CDR3 length: 11 residues. In DNA, the CDR3 is TGCAGTGCTAGTTGGGCTAATGAGCAGTTCTTC. It translates to CSASWANEQFF.

This clone has a single count. This chain links TRBV6-5 with TRBJ1-2, with 8 bases lining up with TRBD1. Germline V gene data show CDR1 as MNHEY and CDR2 as SVGAGI. The CDR3 spans 15 residues. V was clipped by 7 bases and J by 2 bases; unmatched bases: 9. The CDR3 region is CASIHQGTGNYGYTF. CDR3 bases: TGTGCCAGCATCCACCAAGGGACAGGAAACTATGGCTACACCTTC.

The chain links TRBV24-1 to TRBJ2-1, with 8 bases matching TRBD2. The CDR3 runs to 15 residues. With 4 bases clipped from V and 9 bases from J, the junction kept 10 bases outside the gene matches. Germline assignment: CDR1 KGHDR and CDR2 SFDVKD. CDR3 loop: CATSDSGTRRGEQFF. The CDR3 DNA reads TGTGCCACCAGTGACTCCGGGACTAGGAGGGGTGAGCAGTTCTTC.

The V call is TRBV19, the J call TRBJ1-4; D gene uncertain. V gave up 5 bases and J gave up 8 bases, with 21 bases separating them. Germline V lookup: CDR1 LNHDA, CDR2 SQIVND (reference sequence). The CDR3 is 16 residues long. CDR3 bases: TGTGCCAGTAGTCCCGCGGGGTCTCGACGGGGAGAAAAACTGTTTTTT. It codes for CASSPAGSRRGEKLFF. Drawing the rest from reference TRBV19 and TRBJ1-4, the complete variable domain is DGGITQSPKYLFRKEGQNVTLSCEQNLNHDAMYWYRQDPGQGLRLIYYSQIVNDFQKGDIAEGYSVSREKKESFPLTVTSAQKNPTAFYLCASSPAGSRRGEKLFFGSGTQLSVL.

The J gene is TRBJ1-6, the V gene TRBV7-9, with TRBD1 identical over 11 bases. The CDR3 runs 16 residues. From germline, CDR1 is SEHNR and CDR2 FQNEAQ (reference sequence). The trim removed 4 bases at V and 6 bases at J, leaving 5 bases unmatched. CDR3 coding DNA: TGTGCCAGCAGCTCGGACAGGGGGCAGGTTAATTCACCCCTCCACTTT. It yields the protein CASSSDRGQVNSPLHF.

V is TRBV9 and J is TRBJ1-2; no definite D call. Germline values: CDR1 SGDLS, CDR2 YYNGEE. This CDR3 spans 15 amino acids. Trimming cost V 0 bases and J 5 bases, with 14 bases left between them. CDR3 coding DNA: TGTGCCAGCAGCGTAGGGACTCGAGCCGAGTATGGCTACACCTTC. Translating it yields CASSVGTRAEYGYTF.

This sequence joins TRBV4-2 and TRBJ2-1; 11 bases are shared with TRBD2. CDR1 and CDR2 from the germline V gene are LGHNA and YNFKEQ. The CDR3 has 16 residues. Germline trimming cut 0 bases from V and 5 bases from J; bases unmatched to any gene: 3. The CDR3 loop is CASSQELAGGHNEQFF. The CDR3 region has the DNA TGTGCCAGCAGCCAAGAGCTAGCGGGGGGTCACAATGAGCAGTTCTTC.

The chain employs TRBV3-1 (or the pseudogene TRBV3-2) and TRBJ1-2, with 8 bases lining up with TRBD1. CDR3 length: 15 amino acids. Germline CDR1 reads LGHDT; CDR2 reads YNNKEL (reference sequence). V shed 1 base, J shed 9 bases, and the junction held 10 bases outside the gene matches. The CDR3 reads CASSQASGRQGSYTF. CDR3 nucleotides: TGTGCCAGCAGCCAAGCGTCAGGGCGACAGGGGAGCTACACCTTC.

The CDR3 coding sequence is TGTGCCAGCAGCGTGTTGGGACTAGCAGTAAATGAGCAGTTCTTC. Residues: CASSVLGLAVNEQFF. The V call is TRBV9, the J call TRBJ2-1; 9 bases align to TRBD2. V dropped 2 bases and J dropped 7; count of bases not matched to a gene: 7. CDR1 is SGDLS, CDR2 YYNGEE, per germline. The CDR3 totals 15 residues.

This clone occurred once. The chain links TRBV6-5 to TRBJ2-3; a possible D gene is TRBD2 (6 bases). Trimming left V 6 bases short and J 3 bases short, with 13 bases between. Germline CDR1 is MNHEY and CDR2 is SVGAGI. CDR3 length: 14 amino acids. The CDR3 DNA follows: TGTGCCAGCAGATTCGGTGGGGGGACAGATACGCAGTATTTT. Residues: CASRFGGGTDTQYF.

V is TRBV4-2 and J is TRBJ2-7; 10 bases match TRBD2. V trimming: 1 base; J trimming: 3 bases; junction bases outside the gene matches: 6. CDR1 LGHNA and CDR2 YNFKEQ come from the germline V gene. The CDR3 has 16 residues. The CDR3 region has the DNA TGTGCCAGCAGCCAAGGTGGGCTAGCGGGGGTCTACGAGCAGTACTTC. Translation: CASSQGGLAGVYEQYF.

The chain carries TRBV2 and TRBJ2-7; the match to TRBD1 covers 8 bases. CDR3 size: 14 residues. V shed 2 bases and J 3 bases; nucleotides not matched to a gene: 3. The germline CDR1 and CDR2 sequences are SNHLY and FYNNEI. The CDR3 coding sequence is TGTGCCAGCAGTGAATTGGACAGGGACTACGAGCAGTACTTC. It translates to CASSELDRDYEQYF.

The V call is TRBV18, the J call TRBJ2-5, with TRBD2 matching over 13 bases. The V gene end was trimmed by 3 bases and the J gene end by 4 bases; junction bases not matched to a gene: 2. CDR1 is KGHSH and CDR2 is LQKENI in the germline V gene. CDR3 length: 15 residues. The CDR3 protein is CASSPGLAGRETQYF. The DNA for the CDR3 is TGTGCCAGCTCACCGGGACTAGCGGGAAGAGAGACCCAGTACTTC. The complete variable domain, with remaining parts taken from reference TRBV18 and TRBJ2-5, reads NAGVMQNPRHLVRRRGQEARLRCSPMKGHSHVYWYRQLPEEGLKFMVYLQKENIIDESGMPKERFSAEFPKEGPSILRIQQVVRGDSAAYFCASSPGLAGRETQYFGPGTRLLVL.

The J gene is TRBJ1-2, the V gene TRBV2; D not resolved. Per germline, CDR1 SNHLY and CDR2 FYNNEI. This CDR3 is built from 14 residues. V was cut by 3 bases and J by 7 bases, with 15 bases left in between. CDR3 bases: TGTGCCAGCAGTGACTTAACCGGGGAACTTGGCTACACCTTC. Residues: CASSDLTGELGYTF.

The chain employs TRBV9 and TRBJ2-1, with 8 bases matching TRBD2. Germline V gives CDR1 SGDLS, CDR2 YYNGEE. This CDR3 spans 17 amino acids. The ends lost 0 bases at V and 4 bases at J; junction bases unmatched: 9. The CDR3 DNA sequence: TGTGCCAGCAGCGTAGGGACTAGCCTTCCCCTTTACAATGAGCAGTTCTTC. Translating it yields CASSVGTSLPLYNEQFF. Drawing the rest from reference TRBV9 and TRBJ2-1, the complete variable domain is DSGVTQTPKHLITATGQRVTLRCSPRSGDLSVYWYQQSLDQGLQFLIQYYNGEERAKGNILERFSAQQFPDLHSELNLSSLELGDSALYFCASSVGTSLPLYNEQFFGPGTRLTVL.

This clone was observed a few times. Other DNA sequences in this specimen translate into the identical CDR3. The chain is built from TRBV24-1 and TRBJ2-6; D is unresolved. Germline V gene data show CDR1 as KGHDR and CDR2 as SFDVKD. CDR3 length: 16 amino acids. The V end was cut by 2 bases, the J end by 0 bases, with 7 bases between. CDR3 DNA: TGTGCCACCAGTGATTCACAACACTCTGGGGCCAACGTCCTGACTTTC. This gives the protein CATSDSQHSGANVLTF.

This chain links TRBV4-1 with TRBJ2-7; D perhaps matches TRBD2 (5 bases). Germline CDR1 reads MGHRA; CDR2 reads YSYEKL. Trimming removed 0 bases from V and 0 bases from J, with 15 bases in between. The CDR3 consists of 17 residues. CDR3 nucleotides: TGCGCCAGCAGCCAAGAAAGGCTGGACTCAAGCTCCTACGAGCAGTACTTC. Translated, it gives CASSQERLDSSSYEQYF.